This record looks at one T cell receptor (beta chain) sequence and its context. Its antigen remains unidentified. The sort gate was single viable CD3+CD4+CD8-CD45RO+ cells for memory CD4+ T cells. This entry belongs to a study of memory CD4+ T cells and cytomegalovirus serostatus. V gave up 2 bases and J gave up 2 bases, with 10 bases separating them. CDR3 length equals 14 residues. Looked up from germline, CDR1 is MNHEY and CDR2 is SMNVEV (reference sequence). Study-wide results and caveats: The CMV-associated TCR signature appears largely within the CD4+ memory repertoire.

Clones were sequenced by immunoSEQ multiplex PCR, and TCRdb holds only the in-frame ones, with some missing. The table includes approximately 40,000 clones, just under 80% detected once. This receptor was taken from an adult in good health and CMV-seronegative. This chain connects TRBV27 to TRBJ2-7; D might be TRBD1 or TRBD2, each matching 5 bases. The sample consisted of memory CD4+ T cells from blood. CDR3 protein: CASSLKPGPYEQYF. In DNA, the CDR3 is TGTGCCAGCAGTTTAAAACCGGGACCCTACGAGCAGTACTTC.